These 27 T cell receptor beta chains came from one sample sequenced in a study of neurological immune-mediated disorders. One entry per CDR3 protein, called by TCRdb with MiXCR from the 5' RACE reads. The data contain fewer than 75,000 distinct CDR3 sequences, around 3.7% of them singletons. Sequencing was carried out using PBMCs. These receptors were taken from a man between 35 and 55 years old with multiple sclerosis.

The table lists this clonotype with many counts. The V gene is TRBV20-1, the J gene TRBJ1-1; D gene unclear. The V end was cut by 2 bases, the J end by 0 bases, with 7 bases between. The CDR3 length is 13 residues. The germline V gene has CDR1 DFQATT and CDR2 SNEGSKA (reference sequence). CDR3 DNA: TGCAGTGCTAGACCAGCTATGAACACTGAAGCTTTCTTT. Translating gives CSARPAMNTEAFF.

This clonotype occurred many times. The CDR3 loop reads CASSAAAGRTVGTDTQYF. CDR3 sequence (DNA): TGCGCCAGCAGCGCCGCCGCAGGTCGTACAGTCGGCACAGATACGCAGTATTTT. V gene TRBV5-1 combines with J gene TRBJ2-3; the D is unclear. V lost 4 bases and J lost 1, with 22 bases in between. This CDR3 contains 18 residues. Germline values: CDR1 SGHRS, CDR2 YFSETQ.

This clonotype has a count of ten or more. The chain combines TRBV5-1 with TRBJ2-1; 12 bases are shared with TRBD2. V trimming: 1 base; J trimming: 6 bases; junction bases outside the gene matches: 5. The CDR3 totals 16 residues. CDR1 and CDR2 (germline): SGHRS, YFSETQ. The CDR3 loop is CASSLPTSGSSNEQFF. CDR3 DNA: TGCGCCAGCAGCTTGCCGACTAGCGGGAGCTCCAATGAGCAGTTCTTC.

In its sample, this clonotype was seen many times. The J gene is TRBJ2-5, the V gene TRBV7-8, with 9 bases identical to TRBD1. This CDR3 spans 15 amino acids. V was clipped by 2 bases and J by 5 bases; unmatched bases: 6. CDR1 is SGHVS and CDR2 is FQNEAQ in the germline V gene. This CDR3 is CASSLWGQGGETQYF. In DNA, the CDR3 is TGTGCCAGCAGCTTATGGGGACAGGGTGGCGAGACCCAGTACTTC.

This clonotype was counted ten times or more. V and J are TRBV5-1 and TRBJ1-2; 7 bases align to TRBD1. CDR1 is SGHRS and CDR2 is YFSETQ in the germline V gene. The ends lost 5 bases at V and 4 bases at J; junction bases unmatched: 2. This CDR3 comprises 12 residues. The CDR3 sequence is CASRQGGYGYTF. CDR3 bases: TGCGCCAGCAGGCAGGGGGGCTATGGCTACACCTTC. The full variable domain, rest sourced from reference TRBV5-1 and TRBJ1-2, is KAGVTQTPRYLIKTRGQQVTLSCSPISGHRSVSWYQQTPGQGLQFLFEYFSETQRNKGNFPGRFSGRQFSNSRSEMNVSTLELGDSALYLCASRQGGYGYTFGSGTRLTVV.

For this clonotype: The CDR3 carries no conserved terminal phenylalanine or tryptophan, so it likely arises from a read error. This rearrangement joins TRBV4-1 to TRBJ2-1; 7 bases fit TRBD2. This CDR3 comprises 17 residues. J gave up 3 bases and V 0 bases, and 8 bases lay outside the gene matches. CDR1 and CDR2 from the germline V gene are MGHRA and YSYEKL. The CDR3 DNA reads TGCGCCAGCAGCCAAGAGGGGGGGGAGGTGATCTACAATGAGCAGTTCAAC. It specifies CASSQEGGEVIYNEQFN.

The sample holds many counts of this clonotype. V is TRBV5-1 and J is TRBJ1-1, with D tentatively TRBD1 (5 bases). The CDR3 has 15 amino acids. Deletions cut 0 bases from V and 8 bases from J, with 17 bases between. CDR1 SGHRS and CDR2 YFSETQ come from the germline V gene. The chain's CDR3 is CASSLGVRDGSEAFF. DNA of the CDR3: TGCGCCAGCAGCTTGGGAGTCCGGGACGGCTCCGAAGCTTTCTTT.

V is TRBV27 and J is TRBJ1-5; no clear D. Germline assignment: CDR1 MNHEY and CDR2 SMNVEV (reference sequence). The CDR3 covers 14 residues. Trimming removed 2 bases from V and 2 bases from J, with 7 bases in between. The CDR3 bases are TGTGCCAGCAGTTTAGTTGGGGGCAATCAGCCCCAGCATTTT. This encodes CASSLVGGNQPQHF.

This clonotype was detected ten times or more. The rearrangement joins TRBV27 to TRBJ2-1; 8 bases are a match to TRBD1. CDR1 and CDR2 from the germline V gene are MNHEY and SMNVEV (reference sequence). V lost 8 bases and J lost 6; bases outside the gene matches: 12. The length of the CDR3 is 15 residues. This CDR3 reads CASGGGTGRSNEQFF. DNA of the CDR3: TGTGCCAGCGGCGGTGGGACAGGCAGGAGCAATGAGCAGTTCTTC.

This clonotype was seen many times. This chain uses TRBV3-1 with TRBJ2-7; D ambiguous. V gave up 3 bases and J gave up 2 bases, with 14 bases separating them. Germline assignment: CDR1 LGHDT and CDR2 YNNKEL (reference sequence). This CDR3 contains 15 residues. DNA of the CDR3: TGTGCCAGCAGCCAGAGGTGGCAGAAACCCTACGAGCAGTACTTC. Translating gives CASSQRWQKPYEQYF.

This clonotype was recorded at least ten times. This chain uses TRBV5-1 with TRBJ1-2; no clear D gene. The germline gives CDR1 SGHRS, CDR2 YFSETQ. The CDR3 runs to 13 residues. The V and J ends lost 0 bases and 4 bases respectively, with 7 bases between them. The CDR3: CASSLEGSYGYTF. The CDR3 nucleotides are TGCGCCAGCAGCTTGGAGGGCAGCTATGGCTACACCTTC.

This clonotype was recorded at least ten times. This chain joins TRBV7-2 and TRBJ2-1, with 7 bases aligning to TRBD2. CDR3 length: 15 residues. Germline-derived CDR1 and CDR2 are SGHTA and FQGNSA. V was pared by 1 base and J by 9 bases, with 9 bases of the junction left unmatched. DNA of the CDR3: TGTGCCAGCAGCTTAGTCCCGATTCGCGGGAGTGAGCAGTTCTTC. Encoded protein: CASSLVPIRGSEQFF. Filled out from reference TRBV7-2 and TRBJ2-1, the complete variable domain reads GAGVSQSPSNKVTEKGKDVELRCDPISGHTALYWYRQSLGQGLEFLIYFQGNSAPDKSGLPSDRFSAERTGGSVSTLTIQRTQQEDSAVYLCASSLVPIRGSEQFFGPGTRLTVL.

This clonotype was found a few times. V and J are TRBV7-6 and TRBJ1-1, with D unclear. Trimming removed 2 bases from V and 4 bases from J, with 11 bases in between. The CDR3 runs 14 residues. CDR1 and CDR2 from the germline V gene are SGHVS and FNYEAQ. CDR3 protein: CASSLQAVGTEAFF. The CDR3 DNA is TGTGCCAGCAGCTTACAGGCGGTTGGCACTGAAGCTTTCTTT.

This clonotype was seen at least ten times. V usage is TRBV12-3 or TRBV12-4 and J usage is TRBJ1-6; TRBD1 aligns across 9 bases. CDR3 size: 23 residues. The V and J ends lost 0 bases and 9 bases, in that order; junction bases with no gene match: 27. CDR3 in amino acids: CASSLADRVFVGTGWPFGSPLHF. The CDR3 nucleotides are TGTGCCAGCAGTTTAGCGGATCGGGTTTTCGTGGGGACAGGGTGGCCATTTGGTTCACCCCTCCACTTT.

This clonotype was seen a handful of times. The chain recombines TRBV5-6 with TRBJ2-1; no firm D call. Between the trimmed V and J ends, which lost 4 bases and 3 bases, there was a span of 17 bases. The germline V gene has CDR1 SGHDT and CDR2 YYEEEE. This CDR3 contains 16 residues. The CDR3 nucleotides are TGTGCCAGCAGCGTACCCGTGACAACCTACTACAATGAGCAGTTCTTC. It specifies CASSVPVTTYYNEQFF. The variable domain in full, with the rest retrieved from reference TRBV5-6 and TRBJ2-1, is DAGVTQSPTHLIKTRGQQVTLRCSPKSGHDTVSWYQQALGQGPQFIFQYYEEEERQRGNFPDRFSGHQFPNYSSELNVNALLLGDSALYLCASSVPVTTYYNEQFFGPGTRLTVL.

This clonotype was counted many times. This sequence joins TRBV5-1 and TRBJ2-1; D not resolved. The V end lost 4 bases, the J end lost 4 bases, and 9 bases lay between the germline ends. Germline CDR1 and CDR2: SGHRS and YFSETQ. The CDR3 sequence is 13 residues long. The CDR3 protein is CASSETGYNEQFF. The CDR3 bases are TGCGCCAGCAGCGAGACTGGTTACAATGAGCAGTTCTTC.

This clonotype was seen ten or more times. This chain links TRBV5-6 with TRBJ2-3, with 8 bases identical to TRBD2. CDR1 and CDR2 from the germline V gene are SGHDT and YYEEEE. V shed 6 bases and J 3 bases; nucleotides not matched to a gene: 9. The CDR3 spans 15 residues. This CDR3 reads CASILLAEYTDTQYF. CDR3 nucleotides: TGTGCCAGCATCCTACTAGCGGAGTATACAGATACGCAGTATTTT.

This clonotype was recorded at least ten times. The chain employs TRBV20-1 and TRBJ2-5, with D perhaps given as TRBD1 or TRBD2 (5 bases each). With 6 bases removed from V and 0 bases from J, the gap between germline ends came to 8 bases. In germline, CDR1 is DFQATT, CDR2 SNEGSKA (reference sequence). CDR3 length: 12 amino acids. CDR3 DNA sequence: TGCAGTGCCCGGGGCTACCAAGAGACCCAGTACTTC. Protein sequence: CSARGYQETQYF.

This clonotype occurred many times. The rearrangement links TRBV3-1 to TRBJ2-2; D unresolved. The CDR3 has 14 amino acids. CDR1 is LGHDT and CDR2 is YNNKEL in the germline V gene (reference sequence). Trimming cost V 5 bases and J 0 bases, with 7 bases left between them. This chain's CDR3 is CASSFSSNTGELFF. For the CDR3, the DNA is TGTGCCAGCAGCTTTAGTTCGAACACCGGGGAGCTGTTTTTT.

This clonotype was counted at least ten times. The CDR3 protein is CASSPMETSFYEQYF. The DNA for the CDR3 is TGTGCCAGCAGCCCGATGGAAACTAGCTTTTACGAGCAGTACTTC. The gene calls are TRBV3-1 and TRBJ2-7; possible D gene TRBD2, 6 bases. The germline V gene encodes CDR1 LGHDT and CDR2 YNNKEL (reference sequence). V shed 4 bases and J shed 4 bases, with 17 bases lying between them. The CDR3 consists of 15 residues.

The table lists this clonotype with many counts. The V call is TRBV15, the J call TRBJ2-5, with D unresolved. Trimming removed 0 bases from V and 1 base from J, with 15 bases in between. The CDR3 loop spans 17 amino acids. CDR1 LNHNV and CDR2 YYDKDF come from the germline V gene (reference sequence). In nucleotides, the CDR3 is TGTGCCACCAGCAGAGATGTCCGATTTTCTTTCCAAGAGACCCAGTACTTC. This encodes CATSRDVRFSFQETQYF. The full variable domain, its missing parts supplied by reference TRBV15 and TRBJ2-5, is DAMVIQNPRYQVTQFGKPVTLSCSQTLNHNVMYWYQQKSSQAPKLLFHYYDKDFNNEADTPDNFQSRRPNTSFCFLDIRSPGLGDTAMYLCATSRDVRFSFQETQYFGPGTRLLVL.

Worth noting for this clonotype: Mismatch with germline at one junction end may stem from a read error. The rearrangement uses TRBV7-8 and TRBJ2-3, with 10 bases that match TRBD2. The CDR3 loop spans 15 amino acids. Germline CDR1 reads SGHVS; CDR2 reads FQNEAQ. The CDR3 DNA reads as TGTGTCAGCAGCGGCCGGGGACTAGCGCAAGATACGCAGTATTTT. The encoded protein is CVSSGRGLAQDTQYF. The entire variable domain, with the rest obtained from reference TRBV7-8 and TRBJ2-3, is as follows: GAGVSQSPRYKVAKRGQDVALRCDPISGHVSLFWYQQALGQGPEFLTYFQNEAQLDKSGLPSDRFFAERPEGSVSTLKIQRTQQEDSAVYLCVSSGRGLAQDTQYFGPGTRLTVL.

This clonotype was picked up many times. The V call is TRBV2, the J call TRBJ1-5, with unresolved D. Germline values: CDR1 SNHLY, CDR2 FYNNEI. The CDR3 has 15 residues. The V end was cut by 7 bases, the J end by 2 bases, with 15 bases between. The CDR3 DNA is TGTGCCAGCAACACAGCCGGCTCGGGCAATCAGCCCCAGCATTTT. It specifies CASNTAGSGNQPQHF. The variable domain in full, completed from reference TRBV2 and TRBJ1-5, reads EPEVTQTPSHQVTQMGQEVILRCVPISNHLYFYWYRQILGQKVEFLVSFYNNEISEKSEIFDDQFSVERPDGSNFTLKIRSTKLEDSAMYFCASNTAGSGNQPQHFGDGTRLSIL.

This clonotype was found many times. The rearrangement links TRBV12-3 or TRBV12-4 to TRBJ2-5; D gene unclear. The CDR3 covers 11 residues. V lost 5 bases and J lost 3, with 4 bases in between. The chain's CDR3 is CASSLKETQYF. The CDR3 DNA reads as TGTGCCAGCAGTCTAAAAGAGACCCAGTACTTC.

This clonotype was detected many times. The chain carries TRBV5-1 and TRBJ2-1; the match to TRBD2 covers 9 bases. The CDR3 is made up of 15 amino acids. CDR1 and CDR2 (germline): SGHRS, YFSETQ. V gave up 1 base and J gave up 5 bases; unmatched junction bases: 4. This CDR3 is CASSLSTSGNNEQFF. The DNA of the CDR3 is TGCGCCAGCAGCTTGTCGACTAGCGGAAACAATGAGCAGTTCTTC.

This clonotype was counted ten times or more. The V and J genes are TRBV12-3 or TRBV12-4 and TRBJ2-1, with D unclear. The CDR3 is 14 residues long. The V end was cut by 3 bases, the J end by 5 bases, with 11 bases between. The CDR3 protein is CASSFRNQDNEQFF. CDR3 bases: TGTGCCAGCAGTTTCAGGAACCAAGACAATGAGCAGTTCTTC.

On this clonotype: This clone may be a read error of a much larger clone one base away. The chain carries TRBV12-3 or TRBV12-4 and TRBJ1-2, with D maybe TRBD1 (6 bases). V dropped 5 bases and J dropped 4 bases, with 11 bases sitting between them. The CDR3 covers 13 residues. CDR3 amino acids: CASSPTDSYGYTF. CDR3 DNA sequence: TGTGCCAGCAGTCCCACGGACAGCTATGGCTACACCTTC.